This TCR beta chain was profiled in a study of Graves' ophthalmopathy and Graves' hyperthyroidism. Whole-study results and caveats: Ophthalmopathy cases were distinguished from stable hyperthyroidism by a 13-signature model, reaching about 91% sensitivity and around 80% specificity.

This clonotype appeared many times. The antigen is undetermined. This CDR3 region has 15 residues. V gave up 3 bases and J gave up 6 bases; unmatched junction bases: 6. The TCR beta CDR3 regions underwent amplification from RNA transcripts. The workflow started with a first-round RT-PCR run with HTBI primers and then moved on to a second-round multiplex PCR. In TCRdb, the multiplex PCR reads were re-called with MiXCR into one record per CDR3 protein. The sample lists fewer than 400,000 distinct CDR3 sequences; 18% were seen once. None of the included patients had other autoimmune diseases, uncontrolled infections, pregnancy or lactation, as these led to exclusion. It was from under 13 ml of fresh peripheral blood that the PBMCs came.

The TCR originated in a woman aged 18-29 years with Graves' ophthalmopathy. The J gene is TRBJ2-5, the V gene TRBV12-3 or TRBV12-4, with 11 nucleotides matching TRBD1. Material for sequencing was peripheral blood. This CDR3 reads CASSLRTGGGKTQYF. The CDR3 DNA is TGTGCCAGCAGTTTGAGGACAGGGGGCGGAAAGACCCAGTACTTC.